This T cell receptor beta chain was obtained from a study of cytomegalovirus exposure and HLA in healthy donors. General observations from the study: As confirmed in vitro, a few CMV-associated chains were specific for CMV antigens. From TCR beta sequences, most subjects' HLA-A and HLA-B alleles were reportedly predicted accurately.

Remarks on this clone: Its cognate antigen is unknown.

The CDR3 is made up of 12 amino acids. Trimming removed 0 bases at V and 8 bases at J, with 10 bases between. Germline V gene lookup returns CDR1 GTSNPN and CDR2 SVGIG (reference sequence). The PCR was carried out with 60 Vbeta primers and 13 Jbeta primers. Clones were sequenced by immunoSEQ multiplex PCR, and TCRdb holds only the in-frame ones, with some missing. The table records roughly 100,000 clones, roughly 71% of them present only once. The sequenced sample was PBMCs. The chain is built from TRBV30 and TRBJ1-2; no firm D call. The clonotype originates from a middle-aged woman in good health and CMV-seronegative. The CDR3 sequence: CAWSVRLVGYTF. In nucleotides, the CDR3 is TGTGCCTGGAGTGTAAGACTTGTCGGCTACACCTTC.